The 25 T cell receptor beta chains listed next were all sequenced from one sample in a study of monozygotic twins with inflammatory bowel disease. Reanalyzing the 5' RACE reads, TCRdb keeps one entry per CDR3 protein, without DNA. This sample's table has about 300,000 distinct CDR3 sequences. The sequenced material came from blood. The receptors come from a human donor with ulcerative colitis or Crohn's disease, or a healthy co-twin of an affected twin (not recorded which).

The gene calls are TRBV7-8 and TRBJ2-7; TCRdb lists TRBD2, though no DNA is available to test this call. Germline CDR1 SGHVS, CDR2 FQNEAQ. This CDR3 comprises 16 residues. The CDR3 sequence is CASSPEASGTSYEQYF.

The J gene is TRBJ2-7, the V gene TRBV6-2 or TRBV6-3. The germline gives CDR1 MNHEY, CDR2 SVGEGT. The CDR3 has 14 residues. CDR3 sequence: CASSPNRQPYEQYF.

The chain couples TRBV3-1 to TRBJ2-5; TCRdb's D call of TRBD1 is untestable without DNA. Germline V gene sequence: CDR1 LGHDT, CDR2 YNNKEL (reference sequence). The CDR3 sequence is 15 residues long. CDR3: CASSRGPLYQETQYF.

The rearrangement uses TRBV19 and TRBJ2-2. Germline values: CDR1 LNHDA, CDR2 SQIVND (reference sequence). The CDR3 consists of 15 residues. CDR3 in amino acids: CASNEPWATAGELFF.

CDR3 sequence: CSARLAGGELFF. The V call is TRBV20-1, the J call TRBJ2-2; TCRdb outputs TRBD2, but without DNA this stays unchecked. Germline-derived CDR1 and CDR2 are DFQATT and SNEGSKA (reference sequence). There are 12 residues in the CDR3.

This chain joins TRBV5-1 and TRBJ2-2. Germline loops: CDR1 SGHRS, CDR2 YFSETQ. The CDR3 length is 13 residues. The CDR3 loop is CASRDGDTGELFF.

The V call is TRBV19, the J call TRBJ1-1; the TCRdb call, TRBD1, lacks DNA for checking. Looked up from germline, CDR1 is LNHDA and CDR2 is SQIVND (reference sequence). The CDR3 contains 17 residues. The CDR3 spells CASSIVGQGVGGTEAFF. The complete variable domain, with remaining parts taken from reference TRBV19 and TRBJ1-1, reads DGGITQSPKYLFRKEGQNVTLSCEQNLNHDAMYWYRQDPGQGLRLIYYSQIVNDFQKGDIAEGYSVSREKKESFPLTVTSAQKNPTAFYLCASSIVGQGVGGTEAFFGQGTRLTVV.

This chain joins TRBV2 and TRBJ1-5; TCRdb's D gene call, TRBD1, goes unchecked for lack of DNA. Germline CDR1 SNHLY, CDR2 FYNNEI. The CDR3 length is 16 residues. CDR3 amino acids: CASSVIQGVSNQPQHF.

The chain has TRBV27 and TRBJ2-4. CDR1 MNHEY and CDR2 SMNVEV come from the germline V gene (reference sequence). The CDR3 runs 14 residues. The CDR3 sequence is CASSLSADRGIQYF.

V usage is TRBV30 and J usage is TRBJ2-1. Per germline, CDR1 GTSNPN and CDR2 SVGIG (reference sequence). The CDR3 runs 11 residues. CDR3 loop: CAWSVYGEQFF. Combining the CDR3 with reference TRBV30 and TRBJ2-1 gives the whole variable domain SQTIHQWPATLVQPVGSPLSLECTVEGTSNPNLYWYRQAAGRGLQLLFYSVGIGQISSEVPQNLSASRPQDRQFILSSKKLLLSDSGFYLCAWSVYGEQFFGPGTRLTVL.

The rearrangement uses TRBV7-2 and TRBJ1-4; TCRdb returns TRBD1, unconfirmable since there is no DNA. In germline, CDR1 is SGHTA, CDR2 FQGNSA. The CDR3 is 15 residues long. Here the CDR3 reads CASRRDRTTNEKLFF. Looking up the rest from reference TRBV7-2 and TRBJ1-4 gives the full variable domain: GAGVSQSPSNKVTEKGKDVELRCDPISGHTALYWYRQSLGQGLEFLIYFQGNSAPDKSGLPSDRFSAERTGGSVSTLTIQRTQQEDSAVYLCASRRDRTTNEKLFFGSGTQLSVL.

The chain employs TRBV21-1 and TRBJ2-7; the TCRdb call, TRBD2, lacks DNA for checking. TRBV21-1 is classified as a pseudogene. CDR3 length: 16 residues. The CDR3 region is CASSSPGLQLSWEQYF.

This sequence joins TRBV20-1 and TRBJ2-6; with no DNA, the TCRdb D assignment of TRBD1 cannot be verified. In germline, CDR1 is DFQATT, CDR2 SNEGSKA (reference sequence). This CDR3 is 18 amino acids long. The CDR3 protein is CSASLRDRGRAGANVLTF.

The gene calls are TRBV19 and TRBJ1-1; TCRdb outputs TRBD1, but without DNA this stays unchecked. The CDR3 runs 15 residues. CDR1 and CDR2 from the germline V gene are LNHDA and SQIVND (reference sequence). The CDR3 sequence: CASSPTTGANTEAFF.

The chain uses TRBV7-2 and TRBJ1-1. This CDR3 has 13 amino acids. In germline, CDR1 is SGHTA, CDR2 FQGNSA. The CDR3 loop reads CASSLLPNTEAFF.

CDR3 amino acids: CRAGQTQETQYF. The chain recombines TRBV29-1 with TRBJ2-5; there is no DNA to check the TCRdb D call of TRBD1. This CDR3 spans 12 amino acids. Germline assignment: CDR1 SQVTM and CDR2 ANQGSEA.

The chain employs TRBV28 and TRBJ1-2; checking the TCRdb D call of TRBD1 is not possible without DNA. Germline lookup yields CDR1 MDHEN and CDR2 SYDVKM. The CDR3 has 12 amino acids. This CDR3 reads CASSPQGVGYTF.

The chain has TRBV5-1 and TRBJ2-1; TCRdb lists TRBD2, though no DNA is available to test this call. The germline V gene encodes CDR1 SGHRS and CDR2 YFSETQ. This CDR3 has 15 residues. CDR3 in amino acids: CASSFLAGGPHEQFF. The variable domain in full, completed from reference TRBV5-1 and TRBJ2-1, reads KAGVTQTPRYLIKTRGQQVTLSCSPISGHRSVSWYQQTPGQGLQFLFEYFSETQRNKGNFPGRFSGRQFSNSRSEMNVSTLELGDSALYLCASSFLAGGPHEQFFGPGTRLTVL.

The rearrangement uses TRBV18 and TRBJ2-1; the D call of TRBD1 rests on TCRdb alone, since no DNA is present to check it. In germline, CDR1 is KGHSH, CDR2 LQKENI. The CDR3 contains 17 residues. The CDR3 sequence is CASSPPYGQSGYNEQFF.

The chain recombines TRBV5-1 with TRBJ1-1. The CDR3 loop spans 13 amino acids. Germline loops: CDR1 SGHRS, CDR2 YFSETQ. The CDR3 protein is CASSWARDTEAFF.

The rearrangement uses TRBV20-1 and TRBJ1-4; TCRdb reports TRBD1, a call that lacks DNA to check it against. Per the germline V gene, CDR1 is DFQATT and CDR2 is SNEGSKA (reference sequence). The CDR3 extends over 15 amino acids. The CDR3 sequence is CSASSLDRQARGLFF.

The rearrangement links TRBV10-3 to TRBJ2-3. CDR3 length equals 15 residues. The germline CDR1 and CDR2 sequences are ENHRY and SYGVKD. This CDR3 is CAISESGDMADTQYF.

The V gene is TRBV6-5, the J gene TRBJ2-1; the D call from TCRdb, TRBD2, cannot be confirmed without DNA. There are 16 residues in the CDR3. Per germline, CDR1 MNHEY and CDR2 SVGAGI. The CDR3 region is CASSYSRLAGLNEQFF.

The rearrangement links TRBV5-1 to TRBJ2-1; TCRdb's D gene call, TRBD2, goes unchecked for lack of DNA. The CDR3 loop spans 15 amino acids. Germline V gene data show CDR1 as SGHRS and CDR2 as YFSETQ. The CDR3 reads CASSFSGRERNEQFF. Full variable domain (rest looked up from reference TRBV5-1 and TRBJ2-1): KAGVTQTPRYLIKTRGQQVTLSCSPISGHRSVSWYQQTPGQGLQFLFEYFSETQRNKGNFPGRFSGRQFSNSRSEMNVSTLELGDSALYLCASSFSGRERNEQFFGPGTRLTVL.

The chain joins TRBV7-9 to TRBJ2-5; without DNA, the TCRdb call of TRBD1 cannot be checked. CDR3 size: 15 residues. From germline, CDR1 is SEHNR and CDR2 FQNEAQ (reference sequence). The CDR3 loop reads CASSPPGTGQETQYF.